This T cell receptor beta chain was obtained from a study of cytomegalovirus exposure and HLA in healthy donors. Study conclusions and caveats: Among TCR beta chains, those listed as cytomegalovirus-associated numbered some 160.

The repertoire was sequenced with immunoSEQ multiplex PCR; TCRdb's copy has only in-frame clones and lacks some. The table lists about 330,000 clones, roughly 87% of them singletons. Concerning this clone itself: Its specificity is not known.

Sequencing was done on a sample of PBMCs. This TCR derives from a woman under 40 in good health and CMV-seropositive.

The CDR3 here is CASSYSLDSYNEQFF. CDR3 sequence (DNA): TGTGCCAGCAGTTACTCCCTGGACTCCTACAATGAGCAGTTCTTC. V gene TRBV28 combines with J gene TRBJ2-1; D gene unclear. CDR3 length: 15 amino acids. Germline CDR1 is MDHEN and CDR2 is SYDVKM. Between the trimmed V and J ends, which lost 4 bases and 0 bases, there was a span of 10 bases.